This T cell receptor beta chain came from a study of OX40 agonist ivuxolimab in advanced cancers. Study overall: The study treated patients with ivuxolimab, an agonistic anti-OX40 (CD134) antibody. While on treatment, patients had intravenous ivuxolimab at 0.01 to 10 mg/kg every 2 weeks.

General study findings and limits: The study found that CD8+ T cells averaged more expanded clones than CD4+. At 0.1 to 3.0 mg/kg and by week 6, clonal expansion occurred in CD4+ and CD8+ blood T cells.

The length of the CDR3 is 13 residues. Germline lookup yields CDR1 SGHAT and CDR2 FQNNGV. Trimming left V 3 bases short and J 1 base short, with 7 bases between. Notes on this clone: The antigen remains undetermined.

This table comes from immunoSEQ multiplex PCR, and its TCRdb copy is limited to in-frame clones, with some not included. The table includes 60,000 to 95,000 clones, about 85% detected once. The source material was CD4+ or CD8+ T cells sorted from blood, sampled in a trial of the OX40 agonist ivuxolimab. The TCR was taken from an adult with an advanced solid tumor such as melanoma, head and neck, liver or kidney cancer. The chain combines TRBV11-2 with TRBJ2-7, with D unresolved. As DNA, the CDR3 is TGTGCCAGCAGCTTGGACGTATCCTACGAGCAGTACTTC. It translates to CASSLDVSYEQYF.